The 16 T cell receptor beta chains below come from one sample, sequenced in a study of OX40 agonist ivuxolimab in advanced cancers. Data came from immunoSEQ multiplex PCR; TCRdb stores just in-frame clones and leaves some out. This table holds about 64,000 clones, approximately 84% found once. Sequenced here: CD4+ or CD8+ T cells sorted from blood, sampled in a trial of the OX40 agonist ivuxolimab. The origin of the receptors is an adult with an advanced solid tumor such as melanoma, head and neck, liver or kidney cancer.

This clone has a handful of counts. The rearrangement uses TRBV5-5 and TRBJ1-2, with TRBD1 matching 8 bases. The CDR3 runs 14 residues. V was clipped by 4 bases and J by 6 bases; unmatched bases: 8. Germline V lookup: CDR1 SGHKS, CDR2 YYEKEE (reference sequence). Written as DNA, the CDR3 is TGTGCCAGCAGCCCCGGACAGGGACACGATGGCTACACCTTC. Translation gives CASSPGQGHDGYTF.

This clone was seen once. The rearrangement joins TRBV2 to TRBJ1-5; D uncertain. This CDR3 has 15 residues. The germline V gene has CDR1 SNHLY and CDR2 FYNNEI. V lost 2 bases and J 2 bases, leaving 10 bases between the germline ends. The CDR3 coding sequence is TGTGCCAGCAGTGAACCCGGCCAAGGCAATCAGCCCCAGCATTTT. Amino acid sequence: CASSEPGQGNQPQHF.

V and J are TRBV5-6 and TRBJ1-5; TRBD1 matches at 7 bases. With 0 bases clipped from V and 0 bases from J, the junction kept 9 bases outside the gene matches. The germline V gene has CDR1 SGHDT and CDR2 YYEEEE. The CDR3 sequence is 18 residues long. The CDR3 loop is CASSLGGTELYSNQPQHF. CDR3 DNA sequence: TGTGCCAGCAGCTTGGGTGGGACAGAGCTTTATAGCAATCAGCCCCAGCATTTT.

This clone has only a few counts. J is TRBJ2-3 and V is TRBV11-3, with 9 bases lining up with TRBD1. The CDR3 is 16 amino acids. The V gene's germline CDR1 is SGHNT and CDR2 YENEEA. Trimming at V came to 5 bases and at J to 2 bases, leaving 8 bases not matched to a gene. The CDR3 spells CASSAGDRVATDTQYF. The CDR3 nucleotides are TGTGCCAGCAGCGCGGGGGACAGGGTAGCCACAGATACGCAGTATTTT.

This rearrangement joins TRBV25-1 to TRBJ2-1, with a tentative D call TRBD2 (6 bases). Germline CDR1 reads MGHDK; CDR2 reads SYGVNS. Trimming left V 3 bases short and J 0 bases short, with 12 bases between. This CDR3 spans 16 amino acids. The CDR3 protein is CASSEMRGFSYNEQFF. Here the CDR3 DNA reads TGTGCCAGCAGTGAGATGCGGGGCTTCTCCTACAATGAGCAGTTCTTC.

V and J are TRBV7-6 and TRBJ1-1; TRBD1 matches 7 bases. The germline V gene has CDR1 SGHVS and CDR2 FNYEAQ. The V segment lost 2 bases and the J segment 0 bases; nucleotides outside the gene matches: 0. CDR3 length equals 14 residues. The CDR3 DNA is TGTGCCAGCAGCTTAACAGGGGTGAACACTGAAGCTTTCTTT. This gives the protein CASSLTGVNTEAFF.

This clone was seen just once. CDR3 bases: TGTGCCAGCAGCTTGGTCCCCTCTAGCACAGATACGCAGTATTTT. Translating it yields CASSLVPSSTDTQYF. The chain links TRBV7-9 to TRBJ2-3; unclear D gene. With 3 bases removed from V and 0 bases from J, the gap between germline ends came to 10 bases. Germline CDR1 SEHNR, CDR2 FQNEAQ (reference sequence). The CDR3 has 15 amino acids. The full variable domain, its missing parts supplied by reference TRBV7-9 and TRBJ2-3, is DTGVSQNPRHKITKRGQNVTFRCDPISEHNRLYWYRQTLGQGPEFLTYFQNEAQLEKSRLLSDRFSAERPKGSFSTLEIQRTEQGDSAMYLCASSLVPSSTDTQYFGPGTRLTVL.

This clone was detected only a few times. This chain links TRBV4-2 with TRBJ1-2; D is ambiguous. V was shortened by 4 bases and J by 2 bases, with 8 bases between the two germline ends. Germline CDR1 LGHNA, CDR2 YNFKEQ. The CDR3 is 13 amino acids. The CDR3, as DNA: TGTGCCAGCAGCCGGGAGGGAAACTATGGCTACACCTTC. It translates to CASSREGNYGYTF.

This chain connects TRBV7-3 to TRBJ2-7, with TRBD2 identical over 9 bases. In germline, CDR1 is SGHTA, CDR2 FQGTGA. V shed 6 bases, J shed 1 base, and the junction held 10 bases outside the gene matches. The CDR3 runs 16 residues. The CDR3 here is CASSPSGASGSYEQYF. CDR3 coding DNA: TGTGCCAGCAGTCCTAGCGGGGCCTCGGGATCCTACGAGCAGTACTTC.

The V gene is TRBV5-3, the J gene TRBJ2-7; no firm D call. TRBV5-3 carries the ORF label, with uncertain function. This CDR3 has 17 residues. The V gene lost 1 base and the J gene lost 2 bases, with 19 bases spanning the gap. The chain's CDR3 is CARSLLPPFRRPYEQYF. CDR3 DNA sequence: TGTGCCAGAAGCTTGCTCCCACCCTTCCGACGCCCCTACGAGCAGTACTTC.

This clone was detected only once. This rearrangement joins TRBV5-5 to TRBJ2-1, with TRBD2 matching over 14 bases. J gave up 7 bases and V 2 bases, and 8 bases lay outside the gene matches. The CDR3 extends over 17 amino acids. Per the germline V gene, CDR1 is SGHKS and CDR2 is YYEKEE (reference sequence). The CDR3 sequence: CASSLRTGLAGVNEQFF. The CDR3 DNA is TGTGCCAGCAGCTTACGAACGGGACTAGCGGGAGTTAATGAGCAGTTCTTC.

This chain links TRBV25-1 with TRBJ2-7; tentative D call: TRBD1 (5 bases). Germline V gives CDR1 MGHDK, CDR2 SYGVNS. CDR3 length equals 13 residues. V lost 6 bases, J lost 5 bases, and 14 bases lay in between. The CDR3 spells CASSKSGSDEQYF. CDR3 coding DNA: TGTGCCAGCAGCAAATCAGGGTCTGACGAGCAGTACTTC.

This sequence joins TRBV12-5 and TRBJ1-1, with 7 bases aligning to TRBD1. V lost 1 base to trimming and J lost 4 bases; unmatched junction nucleotides: 0. The CDR3 totals 13 residues. CDR1 and CDR2 (germline): LGHNT, FRNRAP. The CDR3 is CASGLAGGTEAFF. CDR3 nucleotides: TGTGCTAGTGGTTTGGCAGGGGGCACTGAAGCTTTCTTT.

The chain joins TRBV4-3 to TRBJ1-1; TRBD1 might be the D (5 bases). The CDR3 consists of 13 residues. Germline V CDR1 and CDR2: LGHNA, YSLEER. The V and J ends lost 6 bases and 4 bases respectively, with 12 bases between them. CDR3 coding DNA: TGCGCCAGCAGTCAGGGTTCAGGCACTGAAGCTTTCTTT. Its protein product is CASSQGSGTEAFF.

V is TRBV10-2 and J is TRBJ2-7; TRBD1 agrees at 7 bases. Per the germline V gene, CDR1 is WSHSY and CDR2 is SAAADI. Trimming took 4 bases from V and 6 from J; bases not matched to a gene: 9. The CDR3 extends over 14 amino acids. DNA of the CDR3: TGCGCCAGCAGTGTCACAGGGGCCTCGAGCGAGCAGTACTTC. This encodes CASSVTGASSEQYF.

V and J are TRBV5-4 and TRBJ2-7, with D possibly matching TRBD1 (5 bases). There are 13 residues in the CDR3. Trimming removed 2 bases at V and 7 bases at J, with 13 bases between. Germline CDR1 is SGHNT and CDR2 is YYREEE (reference sequence). CDR3 in amino acids: CASSLTGLGEQYF. The CDR3 region has the DNA TGTGCCAGCAGCTTAACAGGCTTAGGGGAGCAGTACTTC.